This T cell receptor beta chain was obtained from a study of T cell repertoires and Cas9 in healthy adults. Study details: Characterization of SpCas9-reactive CD4 and CD8 T cells covered multi-effector potency, cytotoxicity and lineage.

Broader study findings: SpCas9-reactive regulatory T cells reportedly mitigated SpCas9-reactive effector T cells in vitro.

A remark on this clone: Its matching antigen is unknown.

CDR3 length equals 14 residues. Germline V gene lookup returns CDR1 LGHNA and CDR2 YSLEER. Between the trimmed V and J ends, which lost 4 bases and 4 bases, there was a span of 13 bases. The table came from immunoSEQ multiplex PCR; TCRdb's copy has only in-frame clones and leaves some out. The table includes 20,000 to 25,000 clones, about 90% detected once. The clonotype originates from a human donor in good health. The source material was CD4+ effector T cells (CD127+, CD25-, CD137-, CD154-) from PBMCs; culture status not recorded. The rearrangement uses TRBV4-3 and TRBJ1-2; tentative D call: TRBD1 (6 bases). CDR3 sequence: CASSPWTDSYGYTF. The CDR3 DNA follows: TGCGCCAGCAGCCCTTGGACAGACAGCTATGGCTACACCTTC.